A selection of T cell receptor beta chains follows, all from one sample in a study of graft-versus-host responses after intestinal transplantation. Clones were sequenced by immunoSEQ multiplex PCR, and TCRdb holds only the in-frame ones, with some missing. The repertoire has nearly 15,000 clones, around 63% of them found once; the top ten carry about 13%. Sequenced material: ileum tissue, taken 524 days after transplant. The receptor source for this set is a human patient who received an intestinal transplant, so some T cells may come from the graft donor. CDR3s include the opening cysteine and the closing phenylalanine or tryptophan. The D gene is left open where the match is weak. Only some rows state a clone size, as once, few, many or a class for expanded clones.

V gene	D gene	J gene	clone size	CDR3 DNA	CDR3 protein
TRBV4-3	TRBD2	TRBJ2-3	-	TGCGCCAGCAGCCAAGTGACTAGCGGGGGGGCAGATACGCAGTATTTT	CASSQVTSGGADTQYF
TRBV18	TRBD1	TRBJ1-2	-	TGTGCCAGCTCTCCCTGGACAGGGGCGTACACCTTC	CASSPWTGAYTF
TRBV6-5	TRBD2	TRBJ2-3	-	TGTGCCAGCAGCCTGCGGGGGGGCCTCGCAGATACGCAGTATTTT	CASSLRGGLADTQYF
TRBV19	-	TRBJ2-1	-	TGTGCCAGTAGTATCGAGGCCTACAATGAGCAGTTCTTC	CASSIEAYNEQFF
TRBV7-9	-	TRBJ1-1	few	TGTGCCAGCAGCTTAGAGACAGGTGAAGCTTTCTTT	CASSLETGEAFF
TRBV5-1	-	TRBJ2-7	few	TGTGCCAGCAGCCCTAACTTCAACAGGGAGAGCGAGCAGTACTTC	CASSPNFNRESEQYF
TRBV10-3	-	TRBJ2-7	few	TGTGCCAGCAGCCTCGACAGGTCGGGGTACGAGCAGTACTTC	CASSLDRSGYEQYF
TRBV5-5	-	TRBJ2-3	-	TGTGCCAGCAGCTTGGATCAGAACACAGATACGCAGTATTTT	CASSLDQNTDTQYF
TRBV19	-	TRBJ1-1	-	TGTGCCAGTAGTCCCTACGCGGGGTCCACTGAAGCTTTCTTT	CASSPYAGSTEAFF
TRBV7-2	-	TRBJ1-3	-	TGTGCCAGCAGCTTAGCAGCAGGTAGCTCTGGAAACACCATATATTTT	CASSLAAGSSGNTIYF